Here is one T cell receptor beta chain with its context. Profiling relied on immunoSEQ multiplex PCR, and the TCRdb table lists in-frame clones only, not all of them. Found here are some 150,000 clones, approximately 90% of them singletons; the top ten hold about 3.9%. The sample originates from a study of blood T cell repertoires in COVID-19. CDR1 is DFQATT and CDR2 is SNEGSKA in the germline V gene (reference sequence). Between the trimmed V and J ends, which lost 3 bases and 0 bases, there was a span of 12 bases. The CDR3 is 15 amino acids. The sequence derives from a woman aged 60 to 75 who had recovered from COVID-19. The chain couples TRBV20-1 to TRBJ1-5, with a weak D call TRBD1 (6 bases). Sequenced sample: peripheral blood. The CDR3 loop reads CSASDRGYSNQPQHF. CDR3 nucleotides: TGCAGTGCTAGTGATAGGGGGTATAGCAATCAGCCCCAGCATTTT.